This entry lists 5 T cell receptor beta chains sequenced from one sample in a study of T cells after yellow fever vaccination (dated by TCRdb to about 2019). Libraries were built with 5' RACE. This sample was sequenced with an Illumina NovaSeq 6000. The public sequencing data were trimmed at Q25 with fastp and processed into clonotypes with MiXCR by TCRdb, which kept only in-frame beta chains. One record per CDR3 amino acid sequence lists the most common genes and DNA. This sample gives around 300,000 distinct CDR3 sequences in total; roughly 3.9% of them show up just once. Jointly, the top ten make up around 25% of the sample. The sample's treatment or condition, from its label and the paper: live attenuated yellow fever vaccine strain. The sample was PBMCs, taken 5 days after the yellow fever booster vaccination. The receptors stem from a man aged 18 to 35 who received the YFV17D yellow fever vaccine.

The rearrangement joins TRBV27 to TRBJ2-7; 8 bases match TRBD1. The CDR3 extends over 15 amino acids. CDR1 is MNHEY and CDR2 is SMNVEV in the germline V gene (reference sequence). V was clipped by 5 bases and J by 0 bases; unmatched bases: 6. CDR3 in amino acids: CASSPITGGSYEQYF. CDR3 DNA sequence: TGTGCCAGCAGTCCTATTACAGGGGGCTCCTACGAGCAGTACTTC.

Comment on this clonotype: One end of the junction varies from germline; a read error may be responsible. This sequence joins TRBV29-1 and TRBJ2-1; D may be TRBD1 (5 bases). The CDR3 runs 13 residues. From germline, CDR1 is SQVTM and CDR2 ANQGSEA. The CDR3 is CSVGQGEDNEQLF. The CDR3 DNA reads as TGCAGCGTTGGCCAGGGTGAGGACAATGAGCAGTTATTC.

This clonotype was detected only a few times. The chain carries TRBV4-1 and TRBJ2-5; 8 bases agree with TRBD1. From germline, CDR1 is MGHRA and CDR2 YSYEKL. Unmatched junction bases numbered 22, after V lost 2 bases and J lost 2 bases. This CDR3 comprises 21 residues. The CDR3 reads CASSQPKGTGGPTSGQETQYF. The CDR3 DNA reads TGCGCCAGCAGCCAACCGAAAGGCACAGGGGGTCCCACCAGTGGGCAAGAGACCCAGTACTTC.

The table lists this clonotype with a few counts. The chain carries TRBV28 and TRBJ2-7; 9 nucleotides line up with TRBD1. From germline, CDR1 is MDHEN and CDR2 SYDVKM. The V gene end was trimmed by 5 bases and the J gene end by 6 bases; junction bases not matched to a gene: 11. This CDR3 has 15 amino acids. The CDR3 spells CASSQLSSGQGEQYV. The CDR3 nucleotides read TGTGCCAGCAGTCAGCTTAGCTCGGGACAGGGCGAGCAGTACGTC.

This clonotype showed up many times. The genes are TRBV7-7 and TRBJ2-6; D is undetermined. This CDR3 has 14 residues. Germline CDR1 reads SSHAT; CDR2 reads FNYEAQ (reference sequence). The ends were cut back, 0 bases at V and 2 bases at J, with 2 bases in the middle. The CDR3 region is CASSLAPGANVLTF. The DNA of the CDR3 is TGTGCCAGCAGCTTAGCTCCTGGGGCCAACGTCCTGACTTTC.